A single count supports the clone carrying this TCR beta chain. As yet, its antigen is unknown. 5'RACE template switching added a universal primer site and UMIs to TCR cDNA. TCRdb processed the 5' RACE reads anew with MiXCR; each CDR3 protein has one entry. The table shows more than 300,000 distinct CDR3 sequences, with around 4.5% occurring only once. This CDR3 region has 15 residues. Germline assignment: CDR1 MNHGY and CDR2 SVAAGI. Trimming stripped 6 bases from V and 6 bases from J, with 17 bases between. The record originates from a study of T cells after yellow fever vaccination. Study at large: Fractions with few cells were prepared using SMART-Seq v4 Ultra Low Input. Study outcomes and limitations: On re-exposure, the response was weaker but peaked faster, at day 5 versus 15. Overlap between CD4 and CD8 compartments was detected for a small share of clonotypes.

The TCR originated in a man aged 18 to 29 who received the YFV17D yellow fever vaccine. The input for sequencing was PBMCs, taken 15 days after the yellow fever booster vaccination. The rearrangement links TRBV6-9 to TRBJ2-2, with D unclear. The CDR3 loop reads CASRTLPGYSGELFF. CDR3 bases: TGTGCCAGCAGGACCCTTCCCGGCTATTCCGGGGAGCTGTTTTTT.